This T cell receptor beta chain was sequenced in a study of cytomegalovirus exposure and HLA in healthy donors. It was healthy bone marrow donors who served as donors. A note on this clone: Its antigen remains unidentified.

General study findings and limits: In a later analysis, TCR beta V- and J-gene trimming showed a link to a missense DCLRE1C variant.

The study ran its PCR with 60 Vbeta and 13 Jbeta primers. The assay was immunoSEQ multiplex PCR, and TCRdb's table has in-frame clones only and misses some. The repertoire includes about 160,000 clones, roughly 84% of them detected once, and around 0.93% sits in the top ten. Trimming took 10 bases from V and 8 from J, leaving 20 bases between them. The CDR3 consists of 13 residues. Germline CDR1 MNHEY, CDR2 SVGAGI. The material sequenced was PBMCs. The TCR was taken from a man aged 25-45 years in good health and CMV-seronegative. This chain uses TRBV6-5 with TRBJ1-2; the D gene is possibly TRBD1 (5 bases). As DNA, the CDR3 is TGTGCCACCTTGGGGTCGGCAGGGTTAGGCTACACCTTC. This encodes CATLGSAGLGYTF.